This entry is about one TCR beta chain. Antigen: not known. The data are from a study of T cells after yellow fever vaccination. Study context: Low-cell-number fractions underwent preparation using SMART-Seq v4 Ultra Low Input. Whole-study results and caveats: Weaker overall was a secondary response that nonetheless peaked faster, on day 5 versus 15.

The CDR3 is 13 residues long. V lost 8 bases to trimming and J lost 8 bases, with 16 bases between them. In germline, CDR1 is SGHTA, CDR2 FQGNSA. TCRdb itself ran the 5' RACE reads through MiXCR, one entry per CDR3 protein. There are 100,000 to 150,000 distinct CDR3 sequences in the sample; 8% to 10% occur only once, and about two fifths lies in the top ten. This receptor was identified in a man younger than 35 who received the YFV17D yellow fever vaccine. The starting material was CD8+ T cells sorted from PBMCs, obtained on the day of the yellow fever booster vaccination. The chain has TRBV7-2 and TRBJ2-1; a weak D match, TRBD2 (6 bases). The CDR3 DNA follows: TGTGCCAGCGACGTGGGGGGAAGCGATGAGCAGTTCTTC. This translates into CASDVGGSDEQFF.